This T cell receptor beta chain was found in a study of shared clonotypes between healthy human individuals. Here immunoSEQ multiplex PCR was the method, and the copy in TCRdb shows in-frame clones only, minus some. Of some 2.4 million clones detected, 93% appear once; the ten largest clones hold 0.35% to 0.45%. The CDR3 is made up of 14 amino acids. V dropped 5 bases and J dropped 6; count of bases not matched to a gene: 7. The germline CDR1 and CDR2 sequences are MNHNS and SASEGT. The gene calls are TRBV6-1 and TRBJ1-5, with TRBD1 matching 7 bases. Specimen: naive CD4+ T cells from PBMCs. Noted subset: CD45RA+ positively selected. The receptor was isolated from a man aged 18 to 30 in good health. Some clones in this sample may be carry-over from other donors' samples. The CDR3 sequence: CASSPQGVSQPQHF. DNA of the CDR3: TGTGCCAGCAGTCCCCAGGGGGTAAGTCAGCCCCAGCATTTT.